This TCR beta chain was sequenced in a study of vaccination and CD4 T cells after COVID-19. Study overall: Cells were stimulated with overlapping spike peptide pools from SARS-CoV-2, HCoV-NL63, HCoV-OC43 and HCoV-229E.

There are 13 residues in the CDR3. Per the germline V gene, CDR1 is MNHNS and CDR2 is SASEGT. V was clipped by 6 bases and J by 1 base, with 9 bases between them. Treatment reported: roughly ten-day PBMC culture with coronavirus spike peptide pools or control peptides (ViraFEST assay). With 10 days of culture completed, CD4+ T cells were isolated by negative selection. The Oncomine TCR Beta short-read assay was applied to DNA of cultured CD4+ T cells. TCRdb re-called the PCR reads with MiXCR, one entry per CDR3 protein. The sample lists around 19,000 distinct CDR3 sequences, roughly 70% occurring once. General observations from the study: Only post-vaccination samples contained a median approximately 86% of the reactive clones in convalescent patients.

As to this clonotype: The antigen remains undetermined.

The sequencing sample was made of CD4+ T cells from blood, cultured in vitro. This clonotype was sampled from a human donor who had recovered from COVID-19. The gene calls are TRBV6-1 and TRBJ1-1; D might be TRBD1 (5 bases). Here the CDR3 reads CASSPQGNTEAFF. The CDR3, as DNA: TGTGCCAGCAGCCCTCAGGGGAACACTGAAGCTTTCTTT.